The 24 T cell receptor beta chains given below trace back to one sample, sequenced in a study of glioma-infiltrating T cells. The iRepertoire nested amplicon-rescue multiplex PCR amplified TCR alpha and beta CDR3s from RNA. MiXCR was run by TCRdb on the multiplex PCR reads, yielding one entry per CDR3 protein. The table lists around 190,000 distinct CDR3 sequences, roughly a third of them singletons, with 20% in the top ten. The specimen was glioma tissue, nonneoplastic brain tissue, or PBMCs (not recorded which). These receptors originate from a human donor with low-grade glioma or glioblastoma, undergoing nonglioma brain surgery, or in good health (not recorded which).

The rearrangement uses TRBV28 and TRBJ2-1; the match to TRBD1 covers 10 bases. The junction had 4 bases not matched to a gene; V was cut back by 6 bases and J by 8 bases. This CDR3 has 13 amino acids. Per the germline V gene, CDR1 is MDHEN and CDR2 is SYDVKM. The CDR3 spells CASRDRGTYEQFF. In DNA form, the CDR3 reads TGTGCCAGCAGGGACAGGGGGACCTATGAGCAGTTCTTC.

The table lists this clonotype with many counts. V and J are TRBV4-2 and TRBJ1-1; D is undetermined. Deletions cut 0 bases from V and 8 bases from J, with 10 bases between. CDR1 and CDR2 from the germline V gene are LGHNA and YNFKEQ. The CDR3 consists of 13 residues. CDR3 in DNA: TGTGCCAGCAGCCAAGAGGAAAGGAAGGAAGCTTTCTTT. Translated, it gives CASSQEERKEAFF.

This clonotype was seen many times. The chain joins TRBV5-6 to TRBJ2-3, with D possibly TRBD2 on 5 matching bases. Per the germline V gene, CDR1 is SGHDT and CDR2 is YYEEEE. Between the trimmed V and J ends, which lost 1 base and 2 bases, there was a span of 11 bases. The CDR3 consists of 15 residues. Here the CDR3 DNA reads TGTGCCAGCAGCTTGTACGGGGTCAACACAGATACGCAGTATTTT. Translating gives CASSLYGVNTDTQYF. The full variable domain, with the rest looked up from reference TRBV5-6 and TRBJ2-3, is DAGVTQSPTHLIKTRGQQVTLRCSPKSGHDTVSWYQQALGQGPQFIFQYYEEEERQRGNFPDRFSGHQFPNYSSELNVNALLLGDSALYLCASSLYGVNTDTQYFGPGTRLTVL.

This clonotype appeared many times. The rearrangement links TRBV27 to TRBJ2-7; the match to TRBD2 covers 7 bases. Germline CDR1 MNHEY, CDR2 SMNVEV (reference sequence). The V segment lost 4 bases and the J segment 4 bases; nucleotides outside the gene matches: 4. The CDR3 spans 13 residues. The chain's CDR3 is CASSWGREYEQYF. The DNA of the CDR3 is TGTGCCAGCAGTTGGGGGAGGGAATACGAGCAGTACTTC.

This clonotype was seen ten or more times. The rearrangement links TRBV19 to TRBJ2-7, with 9 bases that match TRBD2. The germline V gene encodes CDR1 LNHDA and CDR2 SQIVND (reference sequence). With 3 bases clipped from V and 0 bases from J, the junction kept 0 bases outside the gene matches. There are 14 residues in the CDR3. CDR3 DNA: TGTGCCAGTAGTATGACTAGCGGCTCCTACGAGCAGTACTTC. It specifies CASSMTSGSYEQYF.

As concerns this clonotype: This could be a read error, since a much larger clone is one nucleotide away. V is TRBV7-2 and J is TRBJ1-2; possible D gene TRBD1, 6 bases. Deletions cut 7 bases from V and 9 bases from J, with 18 bases between. Germline V lookup: CDR1 SGHTA, CDR2 FQGNSA. The CDR3 runs 13 residues. The CDR3 is CASTENRVSCYTF. The CDR3 DNA is TGTGCCAGCACCGAGAACAGGGTTTCATGCTACACCTTC. The full variable domain, completed using reference TRBV7-2 and TRBJ1-2, is GAGVSQSPSNKVTEKGKDVELRCDPISGHTALYWYRQSLGQGLEFLIYFQGNSAPDKSGLPSDRFSAERTGGSVSTLTIQRTQQEDSAVYLCASTENRVSCYTFGSGTRLTVV.

This clonotype was seen at least ten times. The J gene is TRBJ2-5, the V gene TRBV10-2; no definite D call. CDR1 is WSHSY, CDR2 SAAADI, per germline. This CDR3 contains 14 residues. Trimming pared 9 bases from V and 5 bases from J, leaving 19 bases between. Here the CDR3 reads CASKRDAAVETQYF. DNA of the CDR3: TGCGCCAGTAAAAGAGACGCAGCCGTCGAGACCCAGTACTTC.

With regard to this clonotype: Mismatch with germline at one junction end may stem from a read error. The chain recombines TRBV27 with TRBJ1-5; maybe TRBD1 (6 bases). The CDR3 consists of 15 residues. The germline V gene has CDR1 MNHEY and CDR2 SMNVEV (reference sequence). CDR3 sequence reads: CSSSPSYRADQPQHF. DNA for the CDR3: TGTTCCAGCAGTCCCTCGTACAGGGCTGATCAGCCACAGCATTTT.

This clonotype was observed many times. The chain has TRBV20-1 and TRBJ2-5; D not resolved. CDR1 and CDR2 (germline): DFQATT, SNEGSKA (reference sequence). Trimming left V 1 base short and J 4 bases short, with 7 bases between. This CDR3 is 12 amino acids long. The CDR3 reads CSARGGGETQYF. CDR3 nucleotides: TGCAGTGCTAGAGGGGGTGGAGAGACCCAGTACTTC.

This clonotype was seen ten or more times. The chain employs TRBV15 and TRBJ2-7, with 9 bases aligning to TRBD1. Germline CDR1 reads LNHNV; CDR2 reads YYDKDF (reference sequence). This CDR3 region has 16 residues. V trimming: 3 bases; J trimming: 6 bases; junction bases outside the gene matches: 12. The CDR3 bases are TGTGCCACCAGCAGGGAAGGGACAGGGACACCCCTCGAGCAGTACTTC. This sequence encodes CATSREGTGTPLEQYF.

There are many counts of this clonotype. CDR3: CASSLASGGYEQYF. Here the CDR3 DNA reads TGTGCCAGCAGCTTAGCCTCGGGGGGGTACGAGCAGTACTTC. The chain uses TRBV7-2 and TRBJ2-7, with 8 positions matching TRBD2. The CDR3 sequence is 14 residues long. In germline, CDR1 is SGHTA, CDR2 FQGNSA. The V segment lost 0 bases and the J segment 4 bases; nucleotides outside the gene matches: 2.

This clonotype occurred many times. The chain joins TRBV12-3 or TRBV12-4 to TRBJ2-5; D perhaps matches TRBD1 (6 bases). Deletions cut 7 bases from V and 2 bases from J, with 11 bases between. This CDR3 is built from 13 residues. DNA of the CDR3: TGTGCCAGCACCAGGGGATTTCAAGAGACCCAGTACTTC. This gives the protein CASTRGFQETQYF.

This clonotype was picked up a small number of times. The chain links TRBV27 to TRBJ2-3; 9 positions agree with TRBD1. The CDR3 spans 14 residues. The J segment lost 6 bases and the V segment lost 6 bases, leaving 7 bases of the junction unmatched. Germline V gene sequence: CDR1 MNHEY, CDR2 SMNVEV (reference sequence). Here the CDR3 reads CASRPGQGLDTQYF. CDR3 DNA: TGTGCCAGCAGACCGGGACAGGGCCTGGATACGCAGTATTTT.

The chain employs TRBV25-1 and TRBJ2-1; 7 nucleotides match TRBD1. The junction had 7 bases not matched to a gene; V was cut back by 4 bases and J by 7 bases. Per the germline V gene, CDR1 is MGHDK and CDR2 is SYGVNS. The CDR3 runs 14 residues. CDR3 protein: CASSGVGGGNEQFF. The CDR3 DNA is TGTGCCAGCAGTGGAGTAGGGGGCGGTAATGAGCAGTTCTTC. The full variable domain, completed using reference TRBV25-1 and TRBJ2-1, is EADIYQTPRYLVIGTGKKITLECSQTMGHDKMYWYQQDPGMELHLIHYSYGVNSTEKGDLSSESTVSRIRTEHFPLTLESARPSHTSQYLCASSGVGGGNEQFFGPGTRLTVL.

This clonotype was seen many times. The chain recombines TRBV6-2 or TRBV6-3 with TRBJ2-7; no firm D call. The CDR3 sequence is 16 residues long. The germline gives CDR1 MNHEY, CDR2 SVGEGT. Trimming took off 6 bases at V and 0 bases at J, with 18 bases between the two ends. DNA of the CDR3: TGTGCCAGCAGCTCCTTTTCGGCGCCGAGCTCCTACGAGCAGTACTTC. Protein sequence: CASSSFSAPSSYEQYF.

Many counts were recorded for this clonotype. J is TRBJ2-7 and V is TRBV7-9, with 9 bases that match TRBD2. Germline CDR1 reads SEHNR; CDR2 reads FQNEAQ (reference sequence). This CDR3 has 14 amino acids. Trimming cost V 5 bases and J 7 bases; bases outside gene matches: 9. The CDR3 DNA reads TGTGCCAGCAGCGCGGGACTAGCAGTGGGTGAGCAGTACTTC. Translating gives CASSAGLAVGEQYF.

The rearrangement joins TRBV12-3 or TRBV12-4 to TRBJ2-2; D possibly corresponds to TRBD2 (6 bases). CDR3 size: 13 residues. V dropped 8 bases and J dropped 4 bases, with 11 bases sitting between them. CDR3 in amino acids: CASEGLTTGELFF. CDR3 coding DNA: TGTGCCAGCGAGGGACTTACCACCGGGGAGCTGTTTTTT.

This clonotype was observed a handful of times. The chain uses TRBV7-2 and TRBJ2-7, with TRBD1 identical over 8 bases. This CDR3 has 15 residues. V lost 2 bases and J lost 6; bases outside the gene matches: 9. The germline gives CDR1 SGHTA, CDR2 FQGNSA. CDR3 region: CASSLITDRELEQYF. The DNA for the CDR3 is TGTGCCAGCAGCTTAATAACGGACAGGGAACTCGAGCAGTACTTC.

This clonotype was detected ten times or more. The CDR3 is CASSLVGLNTEAFF. CDR3 nucleotides: TGCGCCAGCAGCTTGGTGGGCCTGAACACTGAAGCTTTCTTT. The genes are TRBV5-1 and TRBJ1-1, with unresolved D. The CDR3 consists of 14 residues. Germline V CDR1 and CDR2: SGHRS, YFSETQ. V was trimmed by 0 bases and J by 0 bases, leaving 6 bases between them.

To note about this clonotype: One base away lies a much larger clone, so this may be a sequencing read error. The rearrangement joins TRBV19 to TRBJ2-3; TRBD2 might be the D (6 bases). The CDR3 length is 14 residues. V was clipped by 5 bases and J by 5 bases, with 14 bases between them. Germline V lookup: CDR1 LNHDA, CDR2 SQIVND (reference sequence). CDR3 DNA: TGTGCCAGTAGTTCCGGGGCTAGCGTAGATACGCAGTATTTT. Its protein product is CASSSGASVDTQYF.

The sample holds many counts of this clonotype. The chain couples TRBV6-1 to TRBJ2-3; D may be TRBD2 (6 bases). V lost 5 bases and J lost 4, with 16 bases in between. Germline loops: CDR1 MNHNS, CDR2 SASEGT. The CDR3 runs 15 residues. The CDR3 is CASSPPGVGADTQYF. DNA of the CDR3: TGTGCCAGCAGTCCACCGGGAGTAGGGGCAGATACGCAGTATTTT.

The chain carries TRBV30 and TRBJ2-1, with 10 nucleotides matching TRBD2. The germline V gene encodes CDR1 GTSNPN and CDR2 SVGIG (reference sequence). The CDR3 consists of 16 residues. V trimming: 4 bases; J trimming: 0 bases; junction bases outside the gene matches: 6. CDR3 coding DNA: TGTGCCTGGAACCTAGCGGGGGTGAGCTCCTACAATGAGCAGTTCTTC. Translation gives CAWNLAGVSSYNEQFF.

This clonotype appeared many times. This chain links TRBV6-4 with TRBJ1-6; D not resolved. Trimming stripped 6 bases from V and 12 bases from J, with 21 bases between. The V gene's germline CDR1 is MRHNA and CDR2 SNTAGT. The CDR3 has 15 residues. In nucleotides, the CDR3 is TGTGCCAGCAGAAACGGGAACCTCGGCGGTGGACCCCTCCACTTT. Its translation: CASRNGNLGGGPLHF.

This clonotype occurred many times. The chain has TRBV7-2 and TRBJ2-4; TRBD1 matches 7 bases. After removal of 5 bases from V and 3 bases from J, the junction contained 10 bases not matched to a gene. There are 16 residues in the CDR3. The V gene's germline CDR1 is SGHTA and CDR2 FQGNSA. CDR3 sequence: CASSADPTGNKNIQYF. CDR3 DNA: TGTGCCAGCAGCGCAGACCCGACAGGGAACAAAAACATTCAGTACTTC.